The 3 T cell receptor beta chains presented below share a single source sample, sequenced in a study of blood T cell repertoires in COVID-19. TCRdb's copy holds only in-frame clones and misses some; the assay was immunoSEQ multiplex PCR. This sample has approximately 140,000 clones, with approximately 84% found just once. Sample: peripheral blood. The receptors come from a woman older than 75 in a cohort sampled during active or convalescent COVID-19.

The V call is TRBV30, the J call TRBJ2-1; D might be TRBD2 (5 bases). Germline V CDR1 and CDR2: GTSNPN, SVGIG (reference sequence). V lost 2 bases to trimming and J lost 4 bases, with 9 bases between them. This CDR3 is 13 amino acids long. CDR3 bases: TGTGCCTGGAGTCGGGAAGAATACAATGAGCAGTTCTTC. Protein product: CAWSREEYNEQFF.

This clone occurred a few times. The rearrangement links TRBV23-1 to TRBJ1-2, with TRBD1 matching over 7 bases. TRBV23-1 is an open reading frame, and its role is uncertain. Germline trimming cut 1 base from V and 3 bases from J; bases unmatched to any gene: 8. The CDR3 contains 16 residues. The DNA of the CDR3 is TGCGCCAGCAGTCAATTAGACGGCAGGGGGGACTATGGCTACACCTTC. As protein: CASSQLDGRGDYGYTF.

The genes are TRBV5-4 and TRBJ2-2; TRBD1 matches at 8 bases. V was pared by 6 bases and J by 6 bases, with 4 bases of the junction left unmatched. From germline, CDR1 is SGHNT and CDR2 YYREEE (reference sequence). The CDR3 runs 13 residues. CDR3 in amino acids: CASTGQGAGELFF. The CDR3 nucleotides are TGTGCCAGCACCGGACAGGGAGCCGGGGAGCTGTTTTTT.